The 20 T cell receptor beta chains reported below all come from one sample, sequenced in a study of Ad26.COV2.S vaccination and SARS-CoV-2 variants. Clones were read by immunoSEQ multiplex PCR, and TCRdb kept only the in-frame ones, dropping some. The top ten hold roughly 3.9% of the sample, which has 300,000 to 450,000 clones, about 91% seen once. Source: peripheral blood, taken after recovery from COVID-19. Receptors originate from a human donor who had recovered from COVID-19.

The chain carries TRBV3-1 (or the pseudogene TRBV3-2) and TRBJ2-3; no firm D call. Germline assignment: CDR1 LGHDT and CDR2 YNNKEL (reference sequence). Trimming shortened V by 6 bases and J by 0 bases, and 10 bases separated the two germline ends. The CDR3 consists of 14 residues. The CDR3 bases are TGTGCCAGCAGTCGACGCCCTAGCACAGATACGCAGTATTTT. It encodes CASSRRPSTDTQYF.

The chain is built from TRBV6-5 and TRBJ1-1; possibly TRBD1 for D (5 bases). V lost 11 bases, J lost 0 bases, and 13 bases lay in between. Germline CDR1 reads MNHEY; CDR2 reads SVGAGI. This CDR3 contains 13 residues. The DNA for the CDR3 is TGTGCCTCGTTGGGGACGGTGAACACTGAAGCTTTCTTT. Translating it yields CASLGTVNTEAFF.

This chain joins TRBV5-1 and TRBJ1-2; no clear D. CDR1 and CDR2 (germline): SGHRS, YFSETQ. Trimming left V 1 base short and J 8 bases short, with 15 bases between. The CDR3 consists of 14 residues. The CDR3 reads CASSLSGASVGYTF. The DNA of the CDR3 is TGCGCCAGCAGCTTGTCGGGAGCCTCGGTGGGCTACACCTTC.

This clone has just one count. The chain has TRBV7-2 and TRBJ1-1; TRBD1 aligns across 7 bases. CDR1 and CDR2 from the germline V gene are SGHTA and FQGNSA. The CDR3 has 14 residues. V shed 4 bases, J shed 7 bases, and the junction held 9 bases outside the gene matches. CDR3 in amino acids: CASSYFDREGEAFF. The CDR3 bases are TGTGCCAGCAGCTACTTCGACAGGGAGGGTGAAGCTTTCTTT.

The chain employs TRBV5-1 and TRBJ2-5; the D call may be TRBD1 or TRBD2 (5 bases each). The germline V gene has CDR1 SGHRS and CDR2 YFSETQ. This CDR3 spans 15 amino acids. The V end lost 4 bases, the J end lost 4 bases, and 17 bases lay between the germline ends. CDR3 sequence reads: CASSPWDPRGETQYF. Here the CDR3 DNA reads TGCGCCAGCAGCCCCTGGGACCCCAGAGGAGAGACCCAGTACTTC.

This rearrangement joins TRBV7-3 to TRBJ2-1, with TRBD2 as a possible D gene (5 bases). Germline V lookup: CDR1 SGHTA, CDR2 FQGTGA. Trimming stripped 0 bases from V and 12 bases from J, with 6 bases between. The CDR3 totals 11 residues. CDR3 residues: CASSLTGRQFF. DNA for the CDR3: TGTGCCAGCAGCTTAACTGGGAGGCAGTTCTTC.

This clone was recorded a few times. The J gene is TRBJ2-4, the V gene TRBV7-9; 8 nucleotides agree with TRBD1. Germline V gives CDR1 SEHNR, CDR2 FQNEAQ (reference sequence). This CDR3 contains 16 residues. Trimming took 5 bases from V and 3 from J; bases not matched to a gene: 9. The CDR3 reads CASSPPTGVNKNIQYF. In DNA form, the CDR3 reads TGTGCCAGCAGCCCCCCGACAGGGGTGAACAAAAACATTCAGTACTTC.

The chain employs TRBV10-3 and TRBJ2-7; tentative D call: TRBD1 (6 bases). This CDR3 is built from 12 residues. Trimming cost V 10 bases and J 1 base, with 11 bases left between them. Germline CDR1 reads ENHRY; CDR2 reads SYGVKD. CDR3 DNA: TGTGCCACCCAACAGGGTTCCTACGAGCAGTACTTC. This encodes CATQQGSYEQYF.

Points on this clone: The same CDR3 is also encoded by other DNA sequences in this sample. This chain connects TRBV6-2 or TRBV6-3 to TRBJ2-1; D unresolved. The V and J ends lost 5 bases and 0 bases respectively, with 8 bases between them. The length of the CDR3 is 14 residues. Germline V gene sequence: CDR1 MNHEY, CDR2 SVGEGT. CDR3 loop: CASSDGSSYNEQFF. The CDR3 nucleotides read TGTGCCAGCAGTGACGGTAGCTCCTACAATGAGCAGTTCTTC.

The rearrangement links TRBV5-1 to TRBJ2-2; D is unresolved. Per the germline V gene, CDR1 is SGHRS and CDR2 is YFSETQ. V lost 0 bases and J lost 6, with 9 bases in between. The CDR3 contains 14 residues. In DNA, the CDR3 is TGCGCCAGCAGCTTGGCCGTGGGCGCCGGGGAGCTGTTTTTT. Translating it yields CASSLAVGAGELFF.

The chain is built from TRBV7-4 and TRBJ2-5, with D perhaps assigned TRBD1 or TRBD2 (5 bases each). Germline assignment: CDR1 SGHVT and CDR2 SQSDAQ. The CDR3 consists of 16 residues. With 6 bases removed from V and 1 base from J, the gap between germline ends came to 18 bases. DNA for the CDR3: TGTGCCAGCAGAGTCGGGTGGGGGACCATCCAAGAGACCCAGTACTTC. It specifies CASRVGWGTIQETQYF. The whole variable domain, filled in from reference TRBV7-4 and TRBJ2-5, reads GAGVSQSPRYKVAKRGRDVALRCDSISGHVTLYWYRQTLGQGSEVLTYSQSDAQRDKSGRPSGRFSAERPERSVSTLKIQRTEQGDSAVYLCASRVGWGTIQETQYFGPGTRLLVL.

The J gene is TRBJ1-1, the V gene TRBV12-3 or TRBV12-4; D perhaps matches TRBD1 (6 bases). V lost 6 bases to trimming and J lost 4 bases, with 12 bases between them. The CDR3 covers 13 residues. The chain's CDR3 is CASRGGATTEAFF. CDR3 nucleotide sequence: TGTGCCAGCAGGGGGGGGGCGACCACTGAAGCTTTCTTT.

This sequence joins TRBV14 and TRBJ1-5; D call uncertain. Per germline, CDR1 SGHDN and CDR2 FVKESK. With 0 bases removed from V and 6 bases from J, the gap between germline ends came to 6 bases. CDR3 length: 13 amino acids. The CDR3: CASSQDGVQPQHF. The CDR3 region has the DNA TGTGCCAGCAGCCAAGATGGGGTTCAGCCCCAGCATTTT.

The chain links TRBV6-5 to TRBJ1-1; D remains unclear. This CDR3 is built from 16 residues. Trimming cost V 2 bases and J 2 bases, with 15 bases left between them. CDR1 MNHEY and CDR2 SVGAGI come from the germline V gene. The CDR3 sequence: CASSYSLGVSNTEAFF. The CDR3 nucleotides read TGTGCCAGCAGTTACAGCCTCGGAGTATCAAACACTGAAGCTTTCTTT.

This clone was recorded once. The V gene is TRBV6-5, the J gene TRBJ1-4, with TRBD1 matching over 9 bases. Germline CDR1 and CDR2: MNHEY and SVGAGI. This CDR3 is 16 amino acids long. Trimming cost V 2 bases and J 4 bases; bases outside gene matches: 5. CDR3 nucleotide sequence: TGTGCCAGCAGTTACAAACCGGGACAGGGTAATGAAAAACTGTTTTTT. Amino acids: CASSYKPGQGNEKLFF.

V is TRBV18 and J is TRBJ1-1; TRBD1 matches 9 bases. Germline-derived CDR1 and CDR2 are KGHSH and LQKENI. V shed 3 bases, J shed 3 bases, and the junction held 5 bases outside the gene matches. CDR3 length: 15 residues. CDR3 region: CASSPGQGFHTEAFF. CDR3 coding DNA: TGTGCCAGCTCACCGGGACAGGGATTTCACACTGAAGCTTTCTTT.

The CDR3: CASTISGNTEAFF. CDR3 nucleotide sequence: TGTGCCAGTACTATTTCAGGGAACACTGAAGCTTTCTTT. V gene TRBV19 combines with J gene TRBJ1-1; D uncertain. The ends were cut back, 7 bases at V and 1 base at J, with 10 bases in the middle. The CDR3 loop spans 13 amino acids. Germline CDR1 LNHDA, CDR2 SQIVND (reference sequence).

The chain uses TRBV28 and TRBJ2-1, with 7 bases matching TRBD1. Germline V CDR1 and CDR2: MDHEN, SYDVKM. This CDR3 comprises 15 residues. With 5 bases clipped from V and 4 bases from J, the junction kept 8 bases outside the gene matches. CDR3 sequence: CASSHTGEWYNEQFF. DNA for the CDR3: TGTGCCAGCAGTCACACAGGGGAGTGGTACAATGAGCAGTTCTTC.

The V and J genes are TRBV12-5 and TRBJ1-1; D is unresolved. The germline V gene encodes CDR1 LGHNT and CDR2 FRNRAP. This CDR3 is built from 13 residues. V shed 0 bases and J shed 7 bases, with 9 bases lying between them. CDR3 sequence (DNA): TGTGCTAGTGGTTTGGTCCAATGGCATGAAGCTTTCTTT. It codes for CASGLVQWHEAFF. Complete variable domain (other parts from reference TRBV12-5 and TRBJ1-1): DARVTQTPRHKVTEMGQEVTMRCQPILGHNTVFWYRQTMMQGLELLAYFRNRAPLDDSGMPKDRFSAEMPDATLATLKIQPSEPRDSAVYFCASGLVQWHEAFFGQGTRLTVV.

The chain couples TRBV6-2 or TRBV6-3 to TRBJ2-3; 7 bases match TRBD2. The trim removed 2 bases at V and 1 base at J, leaving 9 bases unmatched. This CDR3 is built from 17 residues. Germline CDR1 MNHEY, CDR2 SVGEGT. In DNA form, the CDR3 reads TGTGCCAGCAGTTACCCCGGGGGAGGGGTACGCACAGATACGCAGTATTTT. It specifies CASSYPGGGVRTDTQYF.